The rows below give T cell receptor beta chains drawn from one sample of a study of blood T cell repertoires in COVID-19. Sequenced by immunoSEQ multiplex PCR; TCRdb stores in-frame clones only, minus some. Found here are hundreds of thousands of clones, around 87% of them singletons; the top ten hold roughly 1.7%. The material sequenced was PBMCs or T cells enriched from blood (not recorded which). The receptors were gathered from a woman aged 45-59 years who had recovered from COVID-19. The CDR3 runs from the conserved cysteine through the conserved F or W. A D gene is named only where the DNA matches it firmly. Size is omitted from some rows. Given values are once, few, many or a class for expanded clones.

CASSLEVAGKNEQYF	TGCGCCAGCAGCTTGGAGGTAGCGGGGAAAAACGAGCAGTACTTC	TRBJ2-7	TRBV5-1	TRBD2	-
CASSPLSLAPGYTF	TGTGCCAGCAGCCCACTTAGTTTAGCCCCTGGCTACACCTTC	TRBJ1-2	TRBV14	-	-
CATSAPGTSPYNEQFF	TGTGCCACCAGTGCTCCGGGGACTAGCCCTTACAATGAGCAGTTCTTC	TRBJ2-1	TRBV24-1	TRBD2	-
CASSILAGGNNEQFF	TGTGCCAGTAGTATACTAGCGGGAGGCAACAATGAGCAGTTCTTC	TRBJ2-1	TRBV19	TRBD2	-
CASSQVRITGELFF	TGTGCCAGCAGCCAAGTGAGGATAACCGGGGAGCTGTTTTTT	TRBJ2-2	TRBV14	-	-
CASSYSRGTGANVLTF	TGTGCCAGCAGTTACTCACGGGGAACCGGGGCCAACGTCCTGACTTTC	TRBJ2-6	TRBV6-5	-	-
CASSTRTGSTGELFF	TGTGCCAGCAGCACCCGGACAGGGAGCACCGGGGAGCTGTTTTTT	TRBJ2-2	TRBV5-4	TRBD1	once
CAWSIRGDAEAFF	TGTGCCTGGAGTATAAGGGGTGACGCTGAAGCTTTCTTT	TRBJ1-1	TRBV30	-	-
CASSLPPYSEQYF	TGTGCCAGCAGCCTGCCACCCTATTCCGAGCAGTACTTC	TRBJ2-7	TRBV9	-	-
CASMRANYGYTF	TGTGCCAGCATGAGGGCGAACTATGGCTACACCTTC	TRBJ1-2	TRBV28	-	once
CASRRGISHTEAFF	TGTGCCAGTCGCCGGGGGATTAGTCACACTGAAGCTTTCTTT	TRBJ1-1	TRBV19	-	-
CASSFRTGGNEQFF	TGTGCCAGCAGTTTCCGGACAGGGGGCAATGAGCAGTTCTTC	TRBJ2-1	TRBV27	TRBD1	-
CAWREGQGFAYEQYF	TGTGCCTGGAGGGAAGGACAGGGCTTCGCCTACGAGCAGTACTTC	TRBJ2-7	TRBV30	TRBD1	-
CASSQRTSGSFAGELFF	TGTGCCAGCAGCCAGCGGACTAGCGGGAGTTTCGCCGGGGAGCTGTTTTTT	TRBJ2-2	TRBV14	TRBD2	-
CAISGGESNYGYTF	TGTGCCATCAGTGGCGGGGAGTCTAACTATGGCTACACCTTC	TRBJ1-2	TRBV10-3	-	-
CASSVQSGTYNEQFF	TGTGCCAGCAGCGTTCAGAGCGGGACATACAATGAGCAGTTCTTC	TRBJ2-1	TRBV9	-	-
CASSLSTTGIRNTIYF	TGTGCCAGCAGCTTGAGTACGACAGGGATACGGAACACCATATATTTT	TRBJ1-3	TRBV11-2	TRBD1	once
CASSDQDEQFF	TGTGCCAGCAGTGACCAGGATGAGCAGTTCTTC	TRBJ2-1	TRBV6-4	-	-
CASSLSPLTSGTYNEQFF	TGTGCCAGCAGCTTATCCCCTTTGACTAGCGGGACATACAATGAGCAGTTCTTC	TRBJ2-1	TRBV7-2	TRBD2	-
CAWSGGTSGSTDTQYF	TGTGCCTGGAGTGGAGGGACTAGCGGGAGCACAGATACGCAGTATTTT	TRBJ2-3	TRBV30	TRBD2	-
CASSLSGGNSPLHF	TGTGCCAGCAGCTTATCTGGGGGGAATTCACCCCTCCACTTT	TRBJ1-6	TRBV7-3	-	-
CASSPDSNPRYEQYF	TGTGCCAGCAGCCCGGACTCAAATCCCCGTTACGAGCAGTACTTC	TRBJ2-7	TRBV7-9	-	-
CACTDTLTEAFF	TGTGCCTGCACGGACACTTTGACTGAAGCTTTCTTT	TRBJ1-1	TRBV30	-	-
CASSLVSQGASEQYF	TGTGCCAGCAGCTTAGTGTCGCAGGGGGCCTCCGAGCAGTACTTC	TRBJ2-7	TRBV7-2	TRBD1	few
CASSRSVNREILYEQFF	TGTGCCAGCAGCCGTAGTGTGAACCGGGAGATACTCTATGAGCAGTTCTTC	TRBJ2-1	TRBV11-2	-	once
CASSLSPIVSGTSNEQFF	TGTGCCAGCAGCTTATCCCCTATTGTTAGCGGGACTTCCAATGAGCAGTTCTTC	TRBJ2-1	TRBV7-3	TRBD2	-
CASSVDDRGNEQFF	TGTGCCAGCAGCGTAGATGACAGGGGAAATGAGCAGTTCTTC	TRBJ2-1	TRBV9	TRBD1	-
CASSLRRYNEKLFF	TGTGCCAGCAGCTTGCGCCGCTATAATGAAAAACTGTTTTTT	TRBJ1-4	TRBV7-2	-	-
CASRLRQGGFNTEAFF	TGTGCCAGCAGACTAAGACAGGGGGGTTTCAACACTGAAGCTTTCTTT	TRBJ1-1	TRBV28	TRBD1	-
CASSEARRTSKQYF	TGTGCCAGCAGTGAAGCGCGCAGGACTAGCAAGCAGTACTTC	TRBJ2-7	TRBV6-1	TRBD2	-
CASSERQYYNEQFF	TGTGCCAGCAGTGAGAGGCAGTACTACAATGAGCAGTTCTTC	TRBJ2-1	TRBV2	-	-
CASSGLVGTGELFF	TGCGCCAGCAGCGGACTAGTGGGAACCGGGGAGCTGTTTTTT	TRBJ2-2	TRBV5-1	TRBD2	-
CASSQEKGAGQPQHF	TGCGCCAGCAGCCAAGAGAAGGGGGCAGGGCAGCCCCAGCATTTT	TRBJ1-5	TRBV4-3	TRBD1	-
CASLDGGSGSNTDTQYF	TGTGCCAGTCTCGACGGTGGTAGCGGGAGTAACACAGATACGCAGTATTTT	TRBJ2-3	TRBV19	TRBD2	-
CASARVATNEKLFF	TGTGCCAGCGCTAGAGTTGCAACTAATGAAAAACTGTTTTTT	TRBJ1-4	TRBV6-5	-	-
CASSLATGSGYTF	TGCGCCAGCAGCTTGGCTACAGGGTCTGGCTACACCTTC	TRBJ1-2	TRBV5-1	-	few
CASSRQIYQPQHF	TGTGCCAGCAGCCGACAGATCTATCAGCCCCAGCATTTT	TRBJ1-5	TRBV7-2	-	-
CASSFRSGQGLNEQFF	TGTGCCAGCAGCTTTCGGTCGGGACAGGGGTTAAATGAGCAGTTCTTC	TRBJ2-1	TRBV5-8	TRBD1	-
CASSEATGANYGYTF	TGTGCCAGCAGTGAAGCCACCGGGGCTAACTATGGCTACACCTTC	TRBJ1-2	TRBV6-1	-	few
CARRRVSGSYNEQFF	TGTGCCAGAAGACGGGTCAGCGGGTCCTACAATGAGCAGTTCTTC	TRBJ2-1	TRBV5-3	-	-
CASSQSAGGETQYF	TGTGCCAGCAGCCAATCGGCGGGGGGCGAGACCCAGTACTTC	TRBJ2-5	TRBV16	TRBD2	-
CASGLVLSGRARELFF	TGTGCTAGTGGTTTGGTACTTAGCGGGAGGGCCCGGGAGCTGTTTTTT	TRBJ2-2	TRBV12-5	TRBD2	-
CAIQTGENTEAFF	TGCGCCATCCAGACTGGAGAGAACACTGAAGCTTTCTTT	TRBJ1-1	TRBV10-2	-	-
CASSEQINEQFF	TGTGCCAGCAGTGAACAGATTAATGAGCAGTTCTTC	TRBJ2-1	TRBV2	-	few
CASSPGQTNSGANVLTF	TGCGCCAGCAGCCCGGGACAGACGAACTCTGGGGCCAACGTCCTGACTTTC	TRBJ2-6	TRBV5-1	TRBD1	-
CASRPLAGATGELFF	TGTGCCAGCAGACCCCTAGCGGGAGCCACCGGGGAGCTGTTTTTT	TRBJ2-2	TRBV2	TRBD2	few
CASSLGTSGLETQYF	TGTGCCAGCAGCTTGGGGACTAGCGGGTTAGAGACCCAGTACTTC	TRBJ2-5	TRBV7-9	TRBD2	-
CAIKDRNQPQHF	TGTGCCATCAAAGACAGAAATCAGCCCCAGCATTTT	TRBJ1-5	TRBV6-5	-	many
CASSGTVSKNTEAFF	TGTGCCAGCAGTGGGACAGTTTCGAAGAACACTGAAGCTTTCTTT	TRBJ1-1	TRBV2	-	-
CATYRDGETQYF	TGTGCCACCTACAGGGATGGGGAGACCCAGTACTTC	TRBJ2-5	TRBV12-3/TRBV12-4	-	-
CASSFAGVHGETQYF	TGTGCCAGCAGCTTTGCGGGAGTTCACGGAGAGACCCAGTACTTC	TRBJ2-5	TRBV5-6	TRBD2	-
CASSVTSYEQFF	TGTGCCAGCAGCGTCACTAGTTATGAGCAGTTCTTC	TRBJ2-1	TRBV5-5	-	-
CASSYIAGVGDTQYF	TGCGCCAGCAGCTACATAGCGGGAGTGGGAGATACGCAGTATTTT	TRBJ2-3	TRBV5-1	TRBD2	-
CASSLGVGAGDTDTQYF	TGTGCCAGCAGCTTAGGGGTTGGGGCAGGGGACACAGATACGCAGTATTTT	TRBJ2-3	TRBV7-9	-	-
CASTATGTVGKLFF	TGTGCCAGCACCGCTACAGGGACAGTAGGAAAACTGTTTTTT	TRBJ1-4	TRBV28	TRBD1	-